This TCR beta chain emerged from a study of Ad26.COV2.S vaccination and SARS-CoV-2 variants. CDR1 is SEHNR and CDR2 is FQNEAQ in the germline V gene (reference sequence). The CDR3 extends over 13 amino acids. Trimming took 4 bases from V and 5 from J, leaving 9 bases between them. Data came from immunoSEQ multiplex PCR; TCRdb stores just in-frame clones and leaves some out. The sample comprises about 390,000 clones, about 85% of which are singletons, and roughly 3.2% rests with the top ten. The treatment was: approximately 18 received Ad26.COV2.S at low or high dose, single or two shots; roughly five received placebo; per-sample allocation not given. The samples date from day 63 after the first vaccine or placebo injection.

Sequenced here: peripheral blood, sampled in a trial of Ad26.COV2.S vaccine versus placebo. This TCR came from a person aged 18-65 years who received the Ad26.COV2.S COVID-19 vaccine or a placebo. The chain carries TRBV7-9 and TRBJ1-5, with D hard to call. The DNA of the CDR3 is TGTGCCAGCAGCTCCCTCACGGATCAGCCCCAGCATTTT. Protein product: CASSSLTDQPQHF. The full variable domain, completed using reference TRBV7-9 and TRBJ1-5, is DTGVSQNPRHKITKRGQNVTFRCDPISEHNRLYWYRQTLGQGPEFLTYFQNEAQLEKSRLLSDRFSAERPKGSFSTLEIQRTEQGDSAMYLCASSSLTDQPQHFGDGTRLSIL.